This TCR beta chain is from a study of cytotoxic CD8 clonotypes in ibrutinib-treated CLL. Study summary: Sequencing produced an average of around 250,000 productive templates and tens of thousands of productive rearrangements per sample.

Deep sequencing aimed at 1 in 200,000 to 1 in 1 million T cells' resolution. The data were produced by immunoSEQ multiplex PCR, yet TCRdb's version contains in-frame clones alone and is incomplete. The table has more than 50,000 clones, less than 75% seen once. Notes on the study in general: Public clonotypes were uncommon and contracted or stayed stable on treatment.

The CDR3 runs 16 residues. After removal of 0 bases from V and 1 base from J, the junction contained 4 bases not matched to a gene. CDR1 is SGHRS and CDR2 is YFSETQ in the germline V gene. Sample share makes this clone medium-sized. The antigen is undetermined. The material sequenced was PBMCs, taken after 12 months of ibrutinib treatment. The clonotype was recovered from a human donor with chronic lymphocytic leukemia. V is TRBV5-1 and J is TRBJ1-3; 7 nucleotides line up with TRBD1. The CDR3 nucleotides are TGCGCCAGCAGCTTGGGACCAGGGGGATCTGGAAACACCATATATTTT. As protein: CASSLGPGGSGNTIYF. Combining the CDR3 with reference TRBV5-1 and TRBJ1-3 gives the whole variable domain KAGVTQTPRYLIKTRGQQVTLSCSPISGHRSVSWYQQTPGQGLQFLFEYFSETQRNKGNFPGRFSGRQFSNSRSEMNVSTLELGDSALYLCASSLGPGGSGNTIYFGEGSWLTVV.